This TCR beta chain appears in the sequencing data of a study of blood T cell repertoires in COVID-19. Germline V gene data show CDR1 as SNHLY and CDR2 as FYNNEI. Trimming pared 1 base from V and 5 bases from J, leaving 17 bases between. This CDR3 is 16 amino acids long. Source study methods: Reference gene primers were amplified, and this amplification served to estimate nucleated cell counts. Assay used: immunoSEQ multiplex PCR; TCRdb lists only in-frame clones, some missing. For V, J and clone size, that table is used; D and trimming come from the DNA. This sample has a few hundred thousand clones; roughly four fifths occur once, and the top ten carry approximately 14%.

This TCR derives from a person aged 65-85 years with COVID-19, enrolled during active disease. The genes are TRBV2 and TRBJ1-1, with D unclear. The sequenced sample was peripheral blood. The CDR3 nucleotides are TGTGCCAGCAGTGAAGGCCTAGGAGTCGGGAGGACTGAAGCTTTCTTT. It is translated as CASSEGLGVGRTEAFF.